The 13 T cell receptor beta chains below come from one sample, sequenced in a study of sequential checkpoint blockade in melanoma (dated by TCRdb to about 2019). This specimen's treatment or condition label, interpreted: randomized to nivolumab then ipilimumab (arm A) or the reverse (arm B). The library was made by the immunoSEQ multiplex PCR assay. What TCRdb holds here is the immuneACCESS table cut down to in-frame rearrangements. Part of the clones is not present; checked against another copy, under half of the missing clones reflect an unresolved V gene, and the others are unexplained. This sample holds 4,500 to 5,500 clones; 55% were observed only once. The ten largest make up approximately 23% of the sample. Here the sequenced sample was CD8+ T cells sorted from blood (inferred from file names), taken from a patient given nivolumab and ipilimumab in sequence. These receptors were obtained from a human donor with melanoma.

The chain links TRBV29-1 to TRBJ1-3; perhaps TRBD1 as D (6 bases). CDR1 and CDR2 (germline): SQVTM, ANQGSEA. The CDR3 totals 14 residues. V was trimmed by 8 bases and J by 0 bases, leaving 14 bases between them. CDR3 in DNA: TGCAGCTTTTCACAGGGTTCCTCTGGAAACACCATATATTTT. This encodes CSFSQGSSGNTIYF.

This CDR3 reads CASSGQDASYEQYF. As DNA, the CDR3 is TGTGCCAGCAGCGGACAGGATGCCTCCTACGAGCAGTACTTC. This chain joins TRBV27 and TRBJ2-7; 7 nucleotides line up with TRBD1. Trimming removed 6 bases from V and 0 bases from J; junction bases left unmatched: 5. Germline loops: CDR1 MNHEY, CDR2 SMNVEV (reference sequence). The CDR3 has 14 amino acids.

This chain links TRBV27 with TRBJ1-2; 7 nucleotides line up with TRBD1. The CDR3 sequence is 13 residues long. The trim removed 5 bases at V and 8 bases at J, leaving 8 bases unmatched. From germline, CDR1 is MNHEY and CDR2 SMNVEV (reference sequence). The CDR3 protein is CASSPQDRPGYTF. CDR3 bases: TGTGCCAGCAGTCCCCAGGACAGGCCAGGCTACACCTTC.

The sample holds a few counts of this clone. The V and J genes are TRBV5-4 and TRBJ2-7; D remains ambiguous. Trimming pared 2 bases from V and 0 bases from J, leaving 9 bases between. This CDR3 region has 14 residues. The germline CDR1 and CDR2 sequences are SGHNT and YYREEE (reference sequence). DNA of the CDR3: TGTGCCAGCAGCTTCCAGGTTAGCTCCTACGAGCAGTACTTC. Amino acid sequence: CASSFQVSSYEQYF. Full variable domain (rest looked up from reference TRBV5-4 and TRBJ2-7): ETGVTQSPTHLIKTRGQQVTLRCSSQSGHNTVSWYQQALGQGPQFIFQYYREEENGRGNFPPRFSGLQFPNYSSELNVNALELDDSALYLCASSFQVSSYEQYFGPGTRLTVT.

V and J are TRBV10-3 and TRBJ2-7; possible D gene TRBD2, 6 bases. In germline, CDR1 is ENHRY, CDR2 SYGVKD. Trimming pared 0 bases from V and 3 bases from J, leaving 9 bases between. This CDR3 region has 14 residues. The chain's CDR3 is CAISESLGGYEQYF. The CDR3 bases are TGTGCCATCAGTGAGTCCCTGGGAGGCTACGAGCAGTACTTC.

This clone has only a few counts. V and J are TRBV28 and TRBJ1-5, with TRBD1 matching 8 bases. This CDR3 contains 15 residues. The trim removed 3 bases at V and 2 bases at J, leaving 3 bases unmatched. CDR1 MDHEN and CDR2 SYDVKM come from the germline V gene. CDR3 bases: TGTGCCAGCAGTTTCTCAGGGGGCGGCAATCAGCCCCAGCATTTT. Translated, it gives CASSFSGGGNQPQHF. Full variable domain (remainder filled in from reference TRBV28 and TRBJ1-5): DVKVTQSSRYLVKRTGEKVFLECVQDMDHENMFWYRQDPGLGLRLIYFSYDVKMKEKGDIPEGYSVSREKKERFSLILESASTNQTSMYLCASSFSGGGNQPQHFGDGTRLSIL.

Note on this clone: Distinct nucleotide sequences in the sample also encode this CDR3. The rearrangement uses TRBV4-1 and TRBJ2-1, with 8 bases identical to TRBD1. This CDR3 region has 16 residues. The V gene end was trimmed by 3 bases and the J gene end by 7 bases; junction bases not matched to a gene: 11. CDR1 is MGHRA, CDR2 YSYEKL, per germline. The CDR3 nucleotides read TGCGCCAGCAGCCACCCACTGGACAGGGCAAGTAATGAGCAGTTCTTC. Translating it yields CASSHPLDRASNEQFF.

This clone was seen a few times. The chain recombines TRBV4-3 with TRBJ2-7; unclear D gene. Trimming took 0 bases from V and 3 from J, leaving 15 bases between them. CDR3 length: 16 amino acids. CDR1 is LGHNA and CDR2 is YSLEER in the germline V gene. The chain's CDR3 is CASSQDAAATYYEQYF. Written as DNA, the CDR3 is TGCGCCAGCAGCCAAGATGCGGCGGCGACCTACTACGAGCAGTACTTC.

The chain joins TRBV6-1 to TRBJ1-2; 9 nucleotides line up with TRBD1. The CDR3 loop spans 15 amino acids. V dropped 9 bases and J dropped 5; count of bases not matched to a gene: 13. Germline V CDR1 and CDR2: MNHNS, SASEGT. In DNA form, the CDR3 reads TGTGCCAGTGGGGGACAGGGAAGCCACTTTTATGGCTACACCTTC. Amino acids: CASGGQGSHFYGYTF.

This clone has only one observation. J is TRBJ1-6 and V is TRBV9; 7 bases agree with TRBD1. Trimming cost V 2 bases and J 7 bases; bases outside gene matches: 3. This CDR3 has 14 amino acids. CDR1 is SGDLS, CDR2 YYNGEE, per germline. Here the CDR3 DNA reads TGTGCCAGCAGCGTGGGGACAGTGAATTCACCCCTCCACTTT. Translated, it gives CASSVGTVNSPLHF.

Only a few counts were recorded for this clone. This sequence joins TRBV19 and TRBJ2-1; 9 nucleotides match TRBD2. The CDR3 has 16 amino acids. The germline V gene has CDR1 LNHDA and CDR2 SQIVND (reference sequence). J gave up 1 base and V 4 bases, and 5 bases lay outside the gene matches. Here the CDR3 reads CASSNRLAESYNEQFF. CDR3 coding DNA: TGTGCCAGTAGTAATCGACTAGCGGAATCCTACAATGAGCAGTTCTTC.

This clone was seen only a few times. The CDR3 here is CASSQDRNMGGTIYF. CDR3 bases: TGCGCCAGCAGCCAAGATCGCAATATGGGAGGCACCATATATTTT. The rearrangement joins TRBV4-3 to TRBJ1-3; D ambiguous. The CDR3 is made up of 15 amino acids. Trimming took 0 bases from V and 9 from J, leaving 15 bases between them. Germline assignment: CDR1 LGHNA and CDR2 YSLEER.

The CDR3 bases are TGTGCCAGCAGCTGGCCGGACAGCTACGAGCAGTACTTC. Protein product: CASSWPDSYEQYF. The chain employs TRBV11-2 and TRBJ2-7; TRBD1 is a possible D gene (6 bases). The ends were cut back, 4 bases at V and 3 bases at J, with 10 bases in the middle. In germline, CDR1 is SGHAT, CDR2 FQNNGV. The CDR3 is 13 amino acids.